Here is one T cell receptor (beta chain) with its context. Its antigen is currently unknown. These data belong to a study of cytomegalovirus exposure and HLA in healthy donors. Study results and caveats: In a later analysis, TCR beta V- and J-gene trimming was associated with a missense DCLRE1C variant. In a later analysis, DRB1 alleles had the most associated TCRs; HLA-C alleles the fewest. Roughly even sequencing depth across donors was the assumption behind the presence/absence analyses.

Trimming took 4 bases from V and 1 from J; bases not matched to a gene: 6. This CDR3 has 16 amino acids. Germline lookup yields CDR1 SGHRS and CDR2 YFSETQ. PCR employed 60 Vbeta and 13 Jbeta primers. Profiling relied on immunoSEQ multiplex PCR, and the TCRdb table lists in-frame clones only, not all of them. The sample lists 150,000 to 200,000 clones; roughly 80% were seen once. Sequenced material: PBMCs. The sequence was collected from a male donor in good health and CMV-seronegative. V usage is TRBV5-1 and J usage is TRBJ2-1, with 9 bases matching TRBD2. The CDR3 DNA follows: TGCGCCAGCAGCCCTATAGCGGGAGTATCCTACAATGAGCAGTTCTTC. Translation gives CASSPIAGVSYNEQFF.